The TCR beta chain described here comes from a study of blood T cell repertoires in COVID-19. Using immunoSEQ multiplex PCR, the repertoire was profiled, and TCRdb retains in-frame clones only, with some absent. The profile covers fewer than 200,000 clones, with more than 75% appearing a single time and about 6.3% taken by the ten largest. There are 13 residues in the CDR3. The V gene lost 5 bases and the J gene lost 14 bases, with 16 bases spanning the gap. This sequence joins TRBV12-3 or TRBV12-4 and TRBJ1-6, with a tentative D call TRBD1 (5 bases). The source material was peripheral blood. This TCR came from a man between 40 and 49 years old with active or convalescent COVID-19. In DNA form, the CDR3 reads TGTGCCAGCAGTCCCCGGCAGGGAAGGGCCCTCCACTTT. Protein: CASSPRQGRALHF.